Shown below are 22 T cell receptor beta chains from a single sample sequenced in a study of T cells after yellow fever vaccination. TCRdb analysed the 5' RACE reads with MiXCR anew, one entry per CDR3 protein. The table records 300,000 to 400,000 distinct CDR3 sequences, roughly an eighth of them present only once. The sequenced sample was CD4+ T cells sorted from PBMCs, obtained 15 days after the yellow fever booster vaccination. These receptors were obtained from a man younger than 35 who received the YFV17D yellow fever vaccine.

This clonotype occurred a few times. The chain employs TRBV20-1 and TRBJ1-1, with 9 bases matching TRBD1. The CDR3 is 14 residues long. Trimming at V came to 3 bases and at J to 5 bases, leaving 7 bases not matched to a gene. Germline loops: CDR1 DFQATT, CDR2 SNEGSKA (reference sequence). The CDR3 sequence is CSARGTGLGTEAFF. In DNA form, the CDR3 reads TGCAGTGCTAGGGGGACAGGGCTTGGGACTGAAGCTTTCTTT.

This clonotype occurred a few times. The chain carries TRBV21-1 and TRBJ2-1; no check of the table's D call, TRBD1, against the DNA was made. TRBV21-1 is a documented pseudogene. This CDR3 spans 21 amino acids. For the CDR3, the DNA is TGTGCCAGCAGCAAACGTTTTATCGGGACAGGGGGCCCGATCAGCGACAATGAGCAGTTCTTC. It specifies CASSKRFIGTGGPISDNEQFF.

This clonotype was recorded at least ten times. J is TRBJ2-1 and V is TRBV7-2; 8 bases map to TRBD1. V lost 3 bases to trimming and J lost 6 bases; unmatched junction nucleotides: 7. Germline-derived CDR1 and CDR2 are SGHTA and FQGNSA. The CDR3 is made up of 15 amino acids. CDR3 protein: CASSFRDRTRNEQFF. CDR3 bases: TGTGCCAGCAGCTTCCGGGACAGGACTCGCAATGAGCAGTTCTTC.

This clonotype has only a few counts. This chain uses TRBV21-1 with TRBJ2-3; the table's D gene call, TRBD2, was not cross checked with the DNA. TRBV21-1 is noted as a pseudogene. The CDR3 is 16 residues long. CDR3 sequence reads: CASSRVAGASTDTQYF. The CDR3 DNA is TGTGCCAGCAGCCGAGTGGCGGGGGCTAGCACAGATACGCAGTATTTT.

This clonotype was picked up a small number of times. The rearrangement joins TRBV27 to TRBJ2-3; weak D call: TRBD1 (6 bases). Trimming removed 4 bases at V and 5 bases at J, with 10 bases between. This CDR3 has 13 residues. CDR1 is MNHEY and CDR2 is SMNVEV in the germline V gene (reference sequence). For the CDR3, the DNA is TGTGCCAGCAGTTCCTGGGGGCGAGATACGCAGTATTTT. Encoded protein: CASSSWGRDTQYF.

The chain has TRBV12-3 or TRBV12-4 and TRBJ2-7; 7 bases match TRBD2. The CDR3 has 13 residues. Germline trimming cut 7 bases from V and 3 bases from J; bases unmatched to any gene: 6. CDR3 protein: CASTPGGGYEQYF. As DNA, the CDR3 is TGTGCCAGCACCCCCGGCGGGGGCTACGAGCAGTACTTC.

V and J are TRBV29-1 and TRBJ2-5, with D perhaps TRBD1 (6 bases). Germline V lookup: CDR1 SQVTM, CDR2 ANQGSEA. Trimming took off 3 bases at V and 4 bases at J, with 9 bases between the two ends. This CDR3 has 12 amino acids. CDR3 amino acids: CSVDQGRETQYF. CDR3 DNA sequence: TGCAGCGTTGATCAGGGGCGAGAGACCCAGTACTTC.

CDR3 coding DNA: TGCGCCAGCAGCTTGGAGCCCGGGACATACAATGAGCAGTTCTTC. Amino acids: CASSLEPGTYNEQFF. The V call is TRBV5-1, the J call TRBJ2-1, with D perhaps matching TRBD1 (6 bases). Germline CDR1 and CDR2: SGHRS and YFSETQ. V was trimmed by 0 bases and J by 4 bases, leaving 11 bases between them. There are 15 residues in the CDR3.

This clonotype was seen a handful of times. This chain uses TRBV12-3 or TRBV12-4 with TRBJ2-3; tentatively, D is TRBD1 (5 bases). With 0 bases removed from V and 10 bases from J, the gap between germline ends came to 8 bases. The CDR3 sequence is 12 residues long. CDR3 sequence reads: CASSLAQGAQYF. The CDR3, as DNA: TGTGCCAGCAGTTTAGCGCAGGGTGCGCAGTATTTT.

This clonotype was observed a handful of times. V is TRBV27 and J is TRBJ2-6, with D perhaps TRBD1 or TRBD2 (5 bases each). Germline loops: CDR1 MNHEY, CDR2 SMNVEV (reference sequence). V lost 6 bases and J 2 bases, leaving 11 bases between the germline ends. CDR3 length: 15 residues. CDR3 nucleotide sequence: TGTGCCAGCAGGGGGACGGAGGCTGGGGCCAACGTCCTGACTTTC. It specifies CASRGTEAGANVLTF.

The rearrangement links TRBV12-3 or TRBV12-4 to TRBJ2-3; D unresolved. The CDR3 runs to 13 residues. Deletions cut 2 bases from V and 2 bases from J, with 5 bases between. The CDR3 reads CASSLLNTDTQYF. The CDR3 region has the DNA TGTGCCAGCAGTTTACTCAACACAGATACGCAGTATTTT.

This clonotype was seen a few times. V gene TRBV5-1 combines with J gene TRBJ2-5, with 8 positions matching TRBD1. The germline gives CDR1 SGHRS, CDR2 YFSETQ. Unmatched junction bases numbered 3, after V lost 2 bases and J lost 3 bases. CDR3 size: 14 residues. This CDR3 reads CASSFQGAEETQYF. The CDR3 bases are TGCGCCAGCAGCTTCCAGGGGGCAGAAGAGACCCAGTACTTC.

This clonotype showed up just a few times. The chain uses TRBV5-6 and TRBJ2-3; TRBD2 matches at 14 bases. The germline V gene encodes CDR1 SGHDT and CDR2 YYEEEE. The ends lost 4 bases at V and 6 bases at J; junction bases unmatched: 10. This CDR3 is built from 17 residues. As DNA, the CDR3 is TGTGCCAGCAGCCTGAAGACTAGCGGGGGGGCAGGGGATACGCAGTATTTT. Its protein is CASSLKTSGGAGDTQYF.

The chain couples TRBV6-2 or TRBV6-3 to TRBJ2-1; D gene unclear. Trimming left V 5 bases short and J 1 base short, with 15 bases between. CDR3 length: 16 amino acids. Germline lookup yields CDR1 MNHEY and CDR2 SVGEGT. The CDR3 DNA reads TGTGCCAGCAGTAGGCCAGACCTGCGATCCTACAATGAGCAGTTCTTC. This encodes CASSRPDLRSYNEQFF.

This clonotype was counted a few times. The rearrangement links TRBV7-8 to TRBJ2-2, with TRBD1 matching 7 bases. Germline trimming cut 5 bases from V and 6 bases from J; bases unmatched to any gene: 9. Germline CDR1 reads SGHVS; CDR2 reads FQNEAQ. The CDR3 contains 15 residues. In DNA, the CDR3 is TGTGCCAGCAGCCGCACAGGGGTAAGAGCCGGGGAGCTGTTTTTT. Its protein is CASSRTGVRAGELFF.

The J gene is TRBJ1-4, the V gene TRBV5-1, with TRBD1 identical over 9 bases. The CDR3 loop spans 15 amino acids. From germline, CDR1 is SGHRS and CDR2 YFSETQ. V lost 4 bases, J lost 7 bases, and 8 bases stayed unmatched. The chain's CDR3 is CASSPTGTGSEKLFF. The CDR3 coding sequence is TGCGCCAGCAGCCCTACCGGGACAGGGTCTGAAAAACTGTTTTTT. Full variable domain (remainder filled in from reference TRBV5-1 and TRBJ1-4): KAGVTQTPRYLIKTRGQQVTLSCSPISGHRSVSWYQQTPGQGLQFLFEYFSETQRNKGNFPGRFSGRQFSNSRSEMNVSTLELGDSALYLCASSPTGTGSEKLFFGSGTQLSVL.

This clonotype was seen a few times. The chain links TRBV10-3 to TRBJ1-3; no definite D call. Per the germline V gene, CDR1 is ENHRY and CDR2 is SYGVKD. V shed 10 bases and J shed 0 bases, with 13 bases lying between them. The CDR3 covers 14 residues. CDR3 sequence: CATRVGNSGNTIYF. Written as DNA, the CDR3 is TGTGCCACTCGCGTCGGGAACTCTGGAAACACCATATATTTT.

This clonotype was observed a single time. The chain is built from TRBV5-4 and TRBJ2-2; D ambiguous. V lost 4 bases to trimming and J lost 5 bases, with 12 bases between them. This CDR3 spans 14 amino acids. Germline V lookup: CDR1 SGHNT, CDR2 YYREEE (reference sequence). The CDR3 nucleotides read TGTGCCAGCAGCCCTCGAGACCGGACCGGGGAGCTGTTTTTT. Its translation is CASSPRDRTGELFF.

The V call is TRBV12-5, the J call TRBJ2-2; 8 bases match TRBD1. CDR3 length equals 16 residues. The V gene end was trimmed by 5 bases and the J gene end by 4 bases; junction bases not matched to a gene: 9. Looked up from germline, CDR1 is LGHNT and CDR2 is FRNRAP. The CDR3 sequence: CASGPDRQGTTGELFF. The CDR3 nucleotides read TGTGCTAGTGGTCCCGACCGACAGGGGACCACCGGGGAGCTGTTTTTT.

V and J are TRBV7-2 and TRBJ1-2; no definite D call. Germline lookup yields CDR1 SGHTA and CDR2 FQGNSA. The CDR3 runs to 15 residues. V lost 5 bases, J lost 2 bases, and 15 bases lay in between. CDR3 nucleotide sequence: TGTGCCAGCAGCCCTAACTCTGGGAGAAACTATGGCTACACCTTC. Protein: CASSPNSGRNYGYTF.

This clonotype was counted at least ten times. V gene TRBV28 combines with J gene TRBJ2-1; 7 positions match TRBD2. Germline CDR1 MDHEN, CDR2 SYDVKM. There are 13 residues in the CDR3. V gave up 8 bases and J gave up 8 bases; unmatched junction bases: 9. CDR3 residues: CASRWGGGDEQFF. The CDR3 bases are TGTGCCAGCCGATGGGGGGGTGGTGATGAGCAGTTCTTC.

This clonotype came up many times. CDR3 coding DNA: TGTGCTAGTGGTTCGCCCAACAGCTACGAGCAGTACGTC. Its protein is CASGSPNSYEQYV. This chain joins TRBV12-5 and TRBJ2-7, with D unclear. The V gene lost 4 bases and the J gene lost 3 bases, with 10 bases spanning the gap. Germline V gives CDR1 LGHNT, CDR2 FRNRAP. The CDR3 runs to 13 residues.